This T cell receptor beta chain was sequenced in a study of T cells in Graves' hyperthyroidism and ophthalmopathy. Researchers took RNA transcripts and amplified the TCR beta CDR3 regions from them. HTBI primers were the set used in a first-round RT-PCR of the TCR CDR3. Via MiXCR, TCRdb re-called the multiplex PCR reads, giving one row per CDR3 protein. Seen here are 200,000 or so distinct CDR3 sequences, 17% observed once, and the top ten hold 40% to 65%. Germline CDR1 and CDR2: SGHRS and YFSETQ. The CDR3 spans 17 residues. No progression to ophthalmopathy during 18 months of follow-up defined stable disease. Remarks on this clonotype: This may stem from a read error, because a much larger clone lies one nucleotide away.

The source material was blood. The chain employs TRBV5-1 and TRBJ2-3, with 12 nucleotides matching TRBD2. The source is a woman in her 50s with Graves' hyperthyroidism. The CDR3 bases are TGCGCCAGCACCTCCCGACTAGCGGGAGTAGGGACAGGTACGCAGTATTTT. It codes for CASTSRLAGVGTGTQYF.